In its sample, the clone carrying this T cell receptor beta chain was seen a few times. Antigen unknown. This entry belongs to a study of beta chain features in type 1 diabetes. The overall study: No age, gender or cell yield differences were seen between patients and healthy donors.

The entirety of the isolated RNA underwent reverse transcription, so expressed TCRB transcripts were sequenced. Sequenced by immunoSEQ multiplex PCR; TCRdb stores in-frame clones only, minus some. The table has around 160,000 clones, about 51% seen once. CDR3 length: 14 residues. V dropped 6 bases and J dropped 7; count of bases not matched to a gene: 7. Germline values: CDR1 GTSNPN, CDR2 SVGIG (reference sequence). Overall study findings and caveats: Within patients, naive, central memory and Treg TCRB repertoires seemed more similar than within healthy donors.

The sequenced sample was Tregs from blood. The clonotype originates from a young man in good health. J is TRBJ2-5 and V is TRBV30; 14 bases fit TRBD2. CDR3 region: CACQGTSGRGTQYF. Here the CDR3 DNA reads TGTGCCTGCCAAGGGACTAGCGGGAGAGGGACCCAGTACTTC.